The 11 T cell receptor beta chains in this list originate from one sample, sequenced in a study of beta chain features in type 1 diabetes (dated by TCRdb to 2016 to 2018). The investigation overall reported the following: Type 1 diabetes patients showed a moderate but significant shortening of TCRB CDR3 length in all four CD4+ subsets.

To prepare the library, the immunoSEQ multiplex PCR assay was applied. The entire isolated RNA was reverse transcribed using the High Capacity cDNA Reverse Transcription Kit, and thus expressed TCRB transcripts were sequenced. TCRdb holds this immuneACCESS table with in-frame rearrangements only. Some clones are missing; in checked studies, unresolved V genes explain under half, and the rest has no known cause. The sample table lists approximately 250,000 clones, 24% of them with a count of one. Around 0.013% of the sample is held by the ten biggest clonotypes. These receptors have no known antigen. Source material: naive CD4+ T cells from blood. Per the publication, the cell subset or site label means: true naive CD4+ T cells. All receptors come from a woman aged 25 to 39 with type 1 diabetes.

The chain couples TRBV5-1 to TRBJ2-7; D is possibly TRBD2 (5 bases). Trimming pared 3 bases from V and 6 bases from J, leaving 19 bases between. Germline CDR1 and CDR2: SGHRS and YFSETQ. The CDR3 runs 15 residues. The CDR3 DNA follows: TGCGCCAGCAGCTCCTTCGCGGAGGACCGGGGCGAGCAGTACTTC. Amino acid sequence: CASSSFAEDRGEQYF.

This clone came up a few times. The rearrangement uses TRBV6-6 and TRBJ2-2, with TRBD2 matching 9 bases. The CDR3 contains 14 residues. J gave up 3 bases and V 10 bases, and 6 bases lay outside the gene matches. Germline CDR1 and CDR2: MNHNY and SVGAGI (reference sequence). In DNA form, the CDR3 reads TGTGCCATCGGAGCGGGAGGATACACCGGGGAGCTGTTTTTT. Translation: CAIGAGGYTGELFF.

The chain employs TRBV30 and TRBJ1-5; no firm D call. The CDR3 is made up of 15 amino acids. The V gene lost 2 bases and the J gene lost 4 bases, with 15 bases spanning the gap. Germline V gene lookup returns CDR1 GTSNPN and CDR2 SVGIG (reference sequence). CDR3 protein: CAWSSEGRWNQPQHF. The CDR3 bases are TGTGCCTGGAGTTCAGAAGGGAGGTGGAATCAGCCCCAGCATTTT. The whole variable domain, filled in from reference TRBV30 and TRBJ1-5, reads SQTIHQWPATLVQPVGSPLSLECTVEGTSNPNLYWYRQAAGRGLQLLFYSVGIGQISSEVPQNLSASRPQDRQFILSSKKLLLSDSGFYLCAWSSEGRWNQPQHFGDGTRLSIL.

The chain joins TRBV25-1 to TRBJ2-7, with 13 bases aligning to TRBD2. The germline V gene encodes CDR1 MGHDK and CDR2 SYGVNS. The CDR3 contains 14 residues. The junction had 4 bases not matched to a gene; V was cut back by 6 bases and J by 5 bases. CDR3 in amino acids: CASSGTSGTDEQYF. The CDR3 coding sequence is TGTGCCAGCAGCGGGACTAGCGGGACGGACGAGCAGTACTTC.

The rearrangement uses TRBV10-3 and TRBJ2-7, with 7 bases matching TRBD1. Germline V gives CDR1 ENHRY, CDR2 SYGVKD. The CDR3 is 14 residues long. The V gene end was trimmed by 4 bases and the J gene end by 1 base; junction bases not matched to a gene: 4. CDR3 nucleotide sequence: TGTGCCATCAGTGGGGCAGGGGGATCCTACGAGCAGTACTTC. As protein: CAISGAGGSYEQYF.

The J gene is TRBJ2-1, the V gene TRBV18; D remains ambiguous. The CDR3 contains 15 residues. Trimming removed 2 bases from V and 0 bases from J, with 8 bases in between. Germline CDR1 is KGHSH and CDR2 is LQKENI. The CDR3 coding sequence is TGTGCCAGCTCACCATTAACAGACTCCTACAATGAGCAGTTCTTC. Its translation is CASSPLTDSYNEQFF.

The CDR3 nucleotides are TGTGCCTGGAGCTCGGGGGTTAACACTGAAGCTTTCTTT. Its protein product is CAWSSGVNTEAFF. V and J are TRBV30 and TRBJ1-1; tentatively, D is TRBD1 (5 bases). The V and J ends lost 3 bases and 2 bases respectively, with 10 bases between them. In germline, CDR1 is GTSNPN, CDR2 SVGIG (reference sequence). The CDR3 spans 13 residues.

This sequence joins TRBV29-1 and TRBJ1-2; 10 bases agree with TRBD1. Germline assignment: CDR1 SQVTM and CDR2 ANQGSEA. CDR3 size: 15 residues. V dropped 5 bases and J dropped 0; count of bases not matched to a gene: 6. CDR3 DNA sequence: TGCAGCGTTCCCAAGGACAGGGGGTCTAACTATGGCTACACCTTC. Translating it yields CSVPKDRGSNYGYTF.

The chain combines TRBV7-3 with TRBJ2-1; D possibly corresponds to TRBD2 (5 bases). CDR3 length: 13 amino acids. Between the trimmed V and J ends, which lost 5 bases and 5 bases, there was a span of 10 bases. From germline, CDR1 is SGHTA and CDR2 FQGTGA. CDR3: CASSRGLNNEQFF. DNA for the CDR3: TGTGCCAGCAGCCGAGGACTGAACAATGAGCAGTTCTTC.

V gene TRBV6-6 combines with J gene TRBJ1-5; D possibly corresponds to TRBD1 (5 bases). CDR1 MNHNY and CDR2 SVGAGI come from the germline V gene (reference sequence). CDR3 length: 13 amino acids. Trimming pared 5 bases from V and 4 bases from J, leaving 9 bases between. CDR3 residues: CASSLRQNQPQHF. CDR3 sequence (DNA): TGTGCCAGCAGTCTCAGACAGAATCAGCCCCAGCATTTT.

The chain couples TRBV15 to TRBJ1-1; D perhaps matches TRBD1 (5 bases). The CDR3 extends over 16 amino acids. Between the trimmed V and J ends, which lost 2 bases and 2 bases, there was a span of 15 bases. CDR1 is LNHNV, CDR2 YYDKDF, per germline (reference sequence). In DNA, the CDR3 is TGTGCCACCAGCAGACCCCAAGGGGAAGCTAACACTGAAGCTTTCTTT. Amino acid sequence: CATSRPQGEANTEAFF.